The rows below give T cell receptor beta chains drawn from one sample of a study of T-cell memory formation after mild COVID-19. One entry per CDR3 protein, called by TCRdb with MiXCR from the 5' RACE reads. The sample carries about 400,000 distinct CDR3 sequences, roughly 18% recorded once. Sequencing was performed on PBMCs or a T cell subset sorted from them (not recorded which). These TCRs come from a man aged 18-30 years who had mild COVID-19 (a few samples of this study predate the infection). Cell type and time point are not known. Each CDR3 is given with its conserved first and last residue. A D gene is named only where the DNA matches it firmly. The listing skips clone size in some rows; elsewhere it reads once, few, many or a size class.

CDR3aa: CASSLFLPGYTF
CDR3nt: TGTGCCAGCAGCTTATTCCTTCCCGGCTACACCTTC
d_gene: -
v_gene: TRBV7-9
j_gene: TRBJ1-2
abundance: few

CDR3aa: CSASMVGGRRIEQYF
CDR3nt: TGCAGTGCTAGCATGGTTGGGGGGAGAAGGATCGAGCAGTACTTC
d_gene: -
v_gene: TRBV20-1
j_gene: TRBJ2-7
abundance: -

CDR3aa: CSARGLEDLNTEAFF
CDR3nt: TGCAGTGCTAGAGGCTTGGAGGACTTGAACACTGAAGCTTTCTTT
d_gene: -
v_gene: TRBV20-1
j_gene: TRBJ1-1
abundance: few

CDR3aa: CSVGDGRRAYNEQFF
CDR3nt: TGCAGCGTGGGGGATGGACGCAGAGCCTACAATGAGCAGTTCTTC
d_gene: -
v_gene: TRBV29-1
j_gene: TRBJ2-1
abundance: -

CDR3aa: CSARPARNTEAFF
CDR3nt: TGCAGTGCTAGGCCTGCCAGGAACACTGAAGCTTTCTTT
d_gene: -
v_gene: TRBV20-1
j_gene: TRBJ1-1
abundance: few

CDR3aa: CASRQGGETQYF
CDR3nt: TGCGCCAGCAGGCAGGGAGGAGAGACCCAGTACTTC
d_gene: -
v_gene: TRBV5-1
j_gene: TRBJ2-5
abundance: -

CDR3aa: CSVGQTDTEAFF
CDR3nt: TGCAGTGTGGGGCAAACTGACACTGAAGCTTTCTTT
d_gene: -
v_gene: TRBV20-1
j_gene: TRBJ1-1
abundance: few

CDR3aa: CASSQDGRINTGELFF
CDR3nt: TGTGCCAGCAGCCAGGACGGACGGATAAACACCGGGGAGCTGTTTTTT
d_gene: -
v_gene: TRBV6-5
j_gene: TRBJ2-2
abundance: -

CDR3aa: CASNLGGSQYF
CDR3nt: TGTGCCTCCAACCTAGGGGGCTCTCAGTACTTC
d_gene: TRBD1
v_gene: TRBV30
j_gene: TRBJ2-5
abundance: -

CDR3aa: CASSSIVYRDSQYF
CDR3nt: TGTGCCAGCAGTTCAATAGTATACCGGGACTCTCAGTACTTC
d_gene: -
v_gene: TRBV6-2/TRBV6-3
j_gene: TRBJ2-4
abundance: few

CDR3aa: CASSLEAGRREQYF
CDR3nt: TGTGCCAGCAGCTTAGAGGCAGGACGGCGTGAGCAGTACTTC
d_gene: -
v_gene: TRBV11-2
j_gene: TRBJ2-7
abundance: -

CDR3aa: CATSRATGVNQPQHF
CDR3nt: TGTGCCACCAGCAGGGCGACAGGGGTAAATCAGCCCCAGCATTTT
d_gene: TRBD1
v_gene: TRBV15
j_gene: TRBJ1-5
abundance: -

CDR3aa: CASSFGSPSHYGHTF
CDR3nt: TGCGCCAGCAGCTTCGGGTCCCCCTCTCACTATGGCCACACCTTC
d_gene: -
v_gene: TRBV5-1
j_gene: TRBJ1-2
abundance: -

CDR3aa: CASSQDLGPGQGFICGYTF
CDR3nt: TGTGCCAGCAGCCAAGATCTCGGCCCGGGACAGGGATTCATATGCGGCTACACCTTC
d_gene: TRBD1
v_gene: TRBV14
j_gene: TRBJ1-2
abundance: -

CDR3aa: CAISAGARSYEQYF
CDR3nt: TGTGCCATCTCAGCGGGGGCCCGCTCCTACGAGCAGTACTTC
d_gene: TRBD2
v_gene: TRBV15
j_gene: TRBJ2-7
abundance: few

CDR3aa: CASSVEGRAGDSEAFF
CDR3nt: TGTGCCAGCAGCGTAGAAGGTAGGGCAGGGGATTCTGAAGCTTTCTTT
d_gene: -
v_gene: TRBV9
j_gene: TRBJ1-1
abundance: few

CDR3aa: CAIGDGANTEAFF
CDR3nt: TGTGCCATCGGGGACGGAGCGAACACTGAAGCTTTCTTT
d_gene: -
v_gene: TRBV12-3/TRBV12-4
j_gene: TRBJ1-1
abundance: few

CDR3aa: CASSLPLRATEAFF
CDR3nt: TGTGCCAGCAGTTTGCCCCTGCGGGCAACTGAAGCTTTCTTT
d_gene: -
v_gene: TRBV12-3/TRBV12-4
j_gene: TRBJ1-1
abundance: -

CDR3aa: CASSQGLASYNEQFF
CDR3nt: TGTGCCAGCTCCCAGGGACTAGCATCCTACAATGAGCAGTTCTTC
d_gene: TRBD2
v_gene: TRBV18
j_gene: TRBJ2-1
abundance: few

CDR3aa: CASSYDPGAEAFF
CDR3nt: TGTGCCAGCAGCTACGACCCCGGAGCTGAAGCTTTCTTT
d_gene: -
v_gene: TRBV7-2
j_gene: TRBJ1-1
abundance: few

CDR3aa: CASSPGIGPAGETQYF
CDR3nt: TGTGCCAGCAGCCCCGGTATAGGGCCCGCGGGCGAGACCCAGTACTTC
d_gene: -
v_gene: TRBV7-2
j_gene: TRBJ2-5
abundance: -

CDR3aa: CASIGGLSEKLFF
CDR3nt: TGTGCCAGCATCGGCGGGTTGAGCGAAAAACTGTTTTTT
d_gene: -
v_gene: TRBV6-6
j_gene: TRBJ1-4
abundance: -

CDR3aa: CSARDGKLSYNEQFF
CDR3nt: TGCAGTGCTAGAGACGGGAAGTTGTCCTACAATGAGCAGTTCTTC
d_gene: -
v_gene: TRBV20-1
j_gene: TRBJ2-1
abundance: many

CDR3aa: CSARWFPAGDTDTQYF
CDR3nt: TGCAGTGCTAGGTGGTTTCCAGCGGGGGACACAGATACGCAGTATTTT
d_gene: TRBD2
v_gene: TRBV20-1
j_gene: TRBJ2-3
abundance: -

CDR3aa: CASPPQMPEAFF
CDR3nt: TGCGCCAGCCCCCCGCAGATGCCTGAAGCTTTCTTT
d_gene: -
v_gene: TRBV4-3
j_gene: TRBJ1-1
abundance: few

CDR3aa: CASSASDRVGEAFF
CDR3nt: TGTGCCAGCAGCGCTTCGGACAGGGTCGGTGAAGCTTTCTTT
d_gene: TRBD1
v_gene: TRBV2
j_gene: TRBJ1-1
abundance: -

CDR3aa: CASSQEVGGQETQYF
CDR3nt: TGTGCCAGCAGCCAAGAGGTCGGGGGCCAAGAGACCCAGTACTTC
d_gene: -
v_gene: TRBV3-1
j_gene: TRBJ2-5
abundance: few

CDR3aa: CASSLRGNLPYEQYF
CDR3nt: TGCGCCAGCAGCCTGCGGGGGAACCTCCCCTACGAGCAGTACTTC
d_gene: TRBD2
v_gene: TRBV4-1
j_gene: TRBJ2-7
abundance: few

CDR3aa: CASTRAISYEQYF
CDR3nt: TGTGCCAGCACCCGGGCCATCTCCTACGAGCAGTACTTC
d_gene: -
v_gene: TRBV7-2
j_gene: TRBJ2-7
abundance: -

CDR3aa: CSAREESSGVSQPNYEQYF
CDR3nt: TGCAGTGCTAGAGAAGAAAGTAGCGGGGTGTCTCAACCGAATTACGAGCAGTACTTC
d_gene: TRBD2
v_gene: TRBV20-1
j_gene: TRBJ2-7
abundance: few

CDR3aa: CASSQARTGAFF
CDR3nt: TGTGCCAGCAGCCAGGCTAGGACAGGCGCTTTCTTT
d_gene: TRBD1
v_gene: TRBV3-1
j_gene: TRBJ1-1
abundance: many

CDR3aa: CASSQDTGGPRDTQYF
CDR3nt: TGTGCCAGCAGCCAAGATACGGGGGGGCCTAGAGATACGCAGTATTTT
d_gene: TRBD2
v_gene: TRBV3-1
j_gene: TRBJ2-3
abundance: few

CDR3aa: CASSDYGSATEAFF
CDR3nt: TGTGCCAGCAGTGATTACGGGTCCGCCACTGAAGCTTTCTTT
d_gene: -
v_gene: TRBV2
j_gene: TRBJ1-1
abundance: few

CDR3aa: CASSRGGVGYEQYF
CDR3nt: TGTGCCAGCAGCCGGGGTGGGGTCGGCTACGAGCAGTACTTC
d_gene: -
v_gene: TRBV4-2
j_gene: TRBJ2-7
abundance: -

CDR3aa: CASSVTSGGGTDTQYF
CDR3nt: TGTGCCAGCAGTGTGACTAGCGGGGGGGGCACAGATACGCAGTATTTT
d_gene: TRBD2
v_gene: TRBV6-6
j_gene: TRBJ2-3
abundance: few

CDR3aa: CATRGQEGKATAQHF
CDR3nt: TGTGCCACCCGAGGCCAGGAGGGGAAAGCGACAGCCCAGCATTTT
d_gene: -
v_gene: TRBV6-2/TRBV6-3
j_gene: TRBJ1-5
abundance: -

CDR3aa: CSARGQGGEGTDTQYF
CDR3nt: TGCAGTGCTAGAGGACAGGGTGGTGAGGGAACAGATACGCAGTATTTT
d_gene: TRBD1
v_gene: TRBV20-1
j_gene: TRBJ2-3
abundance: -

CDR3aa: CASSLQGAEKLFF
CDR3nt: TGTGCCAGCAGCTTACAGGGGGCTGAAAAACTGTTTTTT
d_gene: TRBD1
v_gene: TRBV7-9
j_gene: TRBJ1-4
abundance: -

CDR3aa: CASSQDKGNEQYF
CDR3nt: TGTGCCAGCAGCCAAGATAAGGGGAACGAGCAGTACTTC
d_gene: -
v_gene: TRBV4-2
j_gene: TRBJ2-7
abundance: -

CDR3aa: CASSQKAGGPEQFF
CDR3nt: TGTGCCAGCAGTCAAAAAGCGGGGGGGCCTGAGCAGTTCTTC
d_gene: TRBD2
v_gene: TRBV11-3
j_gene: TRBJ2-1
abundance: few